These 29 T cell receptor beta chains originate from one sample sequenced in a study of cytomegalovirus exposure and HLA in healthy donors. PCR employed 60 Vbeta and 13 Jbeta primers. TCRdb's copy holds only in-frame clones and misses some; the assay was immunoSEQ multiplex PCR. In the table there are 99,000 or so clones, over 70% of which are singletons. Material for sequencing was PBMCs. The receptors originated from a male donor in good health and CMV-seronegative.

The rearrangement links TRBV9 to TRBJ2-1, with D perhaps matching TRBD2 (5 bases). CDR1 SGDLS and CDR2 YYNGEE come from the germline V gene. V lost 4 bases and J lost 9, with 17 bases in between. The CDR3 length is 14 residues. The CDR3, as DNA: TGTGCCAGCAGCTCGTACGGAGCGGCCAGTGAGCAGTTCTTC. Amino acids: CASSSYGAASEQFF.

The chain carries TRBV18 and TRBJ2-5; a possible D gene is TRBD2 (6 bases). V was trimmed by 3 bases and J by 4 bases, leaving 9 bases between them. CDR1 is KGHSH and CDR2 is LQKENI in the germline V gene. The CDR3 loop spans 13 amino acids. The CDR3 region is CASSPGGGETQYF. The CDR3 bases are TGTGCCAGCTCACCGGGAGGTGGAGAGACCCAGTACTTC. The whole variable domain, remainder taken from reference TRBV18 and TRBJ2-5, is NAGVMQNPRHLVRRRGQEARLRCSPMKGHSHVYWYRQLPEEGLKFMVYLQKENIIDESGMPKERFSAEFPKEGPSILRIQQVVRGDSAAYFCASSPGGGETQYFGPGTRLLVL.

The CDR3 protein is CASTRDTDTEAFF. DNA of the CDR3: TGCGCCAGCACTCGGGACACCGACACTGAAGCTTTCTTT. The chain combines TRBV5-1 with TRBJ1-1; possible D gene TRBD1, 6 bases. Germline values: CDR1 SGHRS, CDR2 YFSETQ. The CDR3 length is 13 residues. V was cut by 6 bases and J by 3 bases, with 12 bases left in between. The whole variable domain, filled in from reference TRBV5-1 and TRBJ1-1, reads KAGVTQTPRYLIKTRGQQVTLSCSPISGHRSVSWYQQTPGQGLQFLFEYFSETQRNKGNFPGRFSGRQFSNSRSEMNVSTLELGDSALYLCASTRDTDTEAFFGQGTRLTVV.

The rearrangement joins TRBV11-1 to TRBJ2-3; D ambiguous. Trimming stripped 4 bases from V and 4 bases from J, with 6 bases between. Germline loops: CDR1 SGHAT, CDR2 FQDESV (reference sequence). This CDR3 is 12 amino acids long. The CDR3 DNA reads TGTGCCAGCAGCTCGGTCCCAGATACGCAGTATTTT. Its protein product is CASSSVPDTQYF. Complete variable domain (other parts from reference TRBV11-1 and TRBJ2-3): EAEVAQSPRYKITEKSQAVAFWCDPISGHATLYWYRQILGQGPELLVQFQDESVVDDSQLPKDRFSAERLKGVDSTLKIQPAELGDSAMYLCASSSVPDTQYFGPGTRLTVL.

J is TRBJ1-1 and V is TRBV5-1; D gene ambiguous. V was clipped by 0 bases and J by 1 base, with 10 bases between them. The CDR3 length is 15 residues. From germline, CDR1 is SGHRS and CDR2 YFSETQ. DNA of the CDR3: TGCGCCAGCAGCTTGGGTGTTCAGGCGAACACTGAAGCTTTCTTT. It encodes CASSLGVQANTEAFF.

This sequence joins TRBV6-5 and TRBJ1-4; D is undetermined. Trimming stripped 4 bases from V and 7 bases from J, with 10 bases between. The V gene's germline CDR1 is MNHEY and CDR2 SVGAGI. The CDR3 is 13 residues long. As DNA, the CDR3 is TGTGCCAGCAGTTCTCAAGGAGGTGAAAAACTGTTTTTT. Protein: CASSSQGGEKLFF.

The genes are TRBV27 and TRBJ2-1, with D maybe TRBD2 (6 bases). The V end lost 6 bases, the J end lost 3 bases, and 15 bases lay between the germline ends. The length of the CDR3 is 15 residues. The germline gives CDR1 MNHEY, CDR2 SMNVEV (reference sequence). The CDR3 spells CASSLGAGGYNEQFF. In DNA, the CDR3 is TGTGCCAGCAGCCTCGGAGCCGGGGGCTACAATGAGCAGTTCTTC.

This chain uses TRBV19 with TRBJ1-5, with D possibly TRBD1 on 5 matching bases. CDR1 and CDR2 from the germline V gene are LNHDA and SQIVND (reference sequence). V lost 8 bases to trimming and J lost 3 bases, with 17 bases between them. The CDR3 is made up of 15 amino acids. The CDR3 DNA follows: TGTGCCAGTTCGGGGGACCCCTTTCTCAATCAGCCCCAGCATTTT. Translation gives CASSGDPFLNQPQHF.

V and J are TRBV9 and TRBJ2-2; D remains unclear. Trimming stripped 4 bases from V and 3 bases from J, with 7 bases between. The V gene's germline CDR1 is SGDLS and CDR2 YYNGEE. The CDR3 covers 13 residues. Here the CDR3 DNA reads TGTGCCAGCAGCTCCCGGGACACCGGGGAGCTGTTTTTT. Encoded protein: CASSSRDTGELFF.

The chain carries TRBV18 and TRBJ1-2; 9 nucleotides match TRBD1. Losses at the gene ends were 3 bases for V and 6 bases for J; bases not matched to a gene: 11. The CDR3 has 16 amino acids. Germline V gene data show CDR1 as KGHSH and CDR2 as LQKENI. Here the CDR3 reads CASSPVPGTGQDGYTF. The DNA for the CDR3 is TGTGCCAGCTCACCGGTTCCCGGGACAGGGCAGGATGGCTACACCTTC.

The gene calls are TRBV7-2 and TRBJ1-3; TRBD1 matches at 10 bases. J gave up 8 bases and V 5 bases, and 9 bases lay outside the gene matches. Germline V gives CDR1 SGHTA, CDR2 FQGNSA. This CDR3 comprises 15 residues. The CDR3 nucleotides read TGTGCCAGCAGCGTTGACAGGGGGCTGGTAGACACCATATATTTT. Protein sequence: CASSVDRGLVDTIYF.

This clone was observed a few times. This chain connects TRBV14 to TRBJ2-5; 9 nucleotides align to TRBD1. The V segment lost 2 bases and the J segment 5 bases; nucleotides outside the gene matches: 3. The CDR3 covers 14 residues. Germline V gives CDR1 SGHDN, CDR2 FVKESK. The CDR3: CASSQTGGGETQYF. The CDR3 DNA reads as TGTGCCAGCAGCCAAACAGGGGGCGGGGAGACCCAGTACTTC.

The chain employs TRBV7-9 and TRBJ2-1; 10 nucleotides align to TRBD2. With V trimmed by 3 bases and J by 8 bases, 7 bases remained unmatched. Germline V lookup: CDR1 SEHNR, CDR2 FQNEAQ (reference sequence). This CDR3 has 15 amino acids. The CDR3 loop reads CASSFVLAGVDEQFF. The CDR3 nucleotides read TGTGCCAGCAGCTTTGTCCTAGCGGGAGTCGATGAGCAGTTCTTC.

V gene TRBV9 combines with J gene TRBJ2-1; 9 bases fit TRBD2. V lost 0 bases and J lost 7; bases outside the gene matches: 5. The V gene's germline CDR1 is SGDLS and CDR2 YYNGEE. This CDR3 spans 15 amino acids. The CDR3 coding sequence is TGTGCCAGCAGCGTAGTACATAGCGGGGGTAATGAGCAGTTCTTC. Translated, it gives CASSVVHSGGNEQFF.

V usage is TRBV7-3 and J usage is TRBJ2-2; tentatively, D is TRBD2 (5 bases). V was pared by 3 bases and J by 6 bases, with 23 bases between. The germline CDR1 and CDR2 sequences are SGHTA and FQGTGA. The CDR3 has 18 residues. CDR3 bases: TGTGCCAGCAGCTTTGAGGGTGGCGGACTTAAAGGCGCCGGGGAGCTGTTTTTT. It translates to CASSFEGGGLKGAGELFF.

The genes are TRBV5-6 and TRBJ2-7; maybe TRBD1 (5 bases). The CDR3 is 14 residues long. V shed 4 bases and J shed 3 bases, with 14 bases lying between them. Per germline, CDR1 SGHDT and CDR2 YYEEEE. CDR3 residues: CASSPRQNNYEQYF. In nucleotides, the CDR3 is TGTGCCAGCAGCCCCAGACAGAACAACTACGAGCAGTACTTC.

This chain joins TRBV9 and TRBJ2-2, with D uncertain. CDR3 length: 14 residues. Germline-derived CDR1 and CDR2 are SGDLS and YYNGEE. Trimming removed 4 bases at V and 5 bases at J, with 12 bases between. As DNA, the CDR3 is TGTGCCAGCAGCTCCCGACTTGAGACCGGGGAGCTGTTTTTT. This gives the protein CASSSRLETGELFF.

The V gene is TRBV5-6, the J gene TRBJ1-5; TRBD1 agrees at 9 bases. Unmatched junction bases numbered 5, after V lost 4 bases and J lost 3 bases. From germline, CDR1 is SGHDT and CDR2 YYEEEE. The CDR3 contains 15 residues. The CDR3 here is CASSATGGNNQPQHF. CDR3 sequence (DNA): TGTGCCAGCAGCGCGACAGGGGGAAACAATCAGCCCCAGCATTTT.

In this sample, this clone turned up a few times. CDR3 DNA sequence: TGTGCCAGCAGCTTCTGGGCAGGGCCTGCAACTAATGAAAAACTGTTTTTT. Amino acids: CASSFWAGPATNEKLFF. The chain recombines TRBV5-4 with TRBJ1-4, with D possibly being TRBD1 (5 bases). The germline V gene encodes CDR1 SGHNT and CDR2 YYREEE (reference sequence). This CDR3 has 17 amino acids. Between the trimmed V and J ends, which lost 2 bases and 0 bases, there was a span of 14 bases.

V gene TRBV27 combines with J gene TRBJ1-1; a possible D gene is TRBD1 (5 bases). Germline-derived CDR1 and CDR2 are MNHEY and SMNVEV (reference sequence). Trimming removed 3 bases at V and 5 bases at J, with 10 bases between. The CDR3 covers 13 residues. Here the CDR3 reads CASSLTGTTEAFF. The CDR3 DNA reads TGTGCCAGCAGTTTGACGGGGACTACTGAAGCTTTCTTT.

The V gene is TRBV30, the J gene TRBJ1-1, with no clear D. Germline-derived CDR1 and CDR2 are GTSNPN and SVGIG (reference sequence). This CDR3 has 14 residues. V lost 2 bases and J 11 bases, leaving 21 bases between the germline ends. The CDR3 region is CAWSRGGLQLRAFF. The CDR3 region has the DNA TGTGCCTGGAGTCGGGGTGGGCTTCAACTACGGGCTTTCTTT.

The chain uses TRBV29-1 and TRBJ2-1; 12 positions match TRBD2. The CDR3 totals 13 residues. Unmatched junction bases numbered 2, after V lost 4 bases and J lost 7 bases. Germline V gene sequence: CDR1 SQVTM, CDR2 ANQGSEA. Here the CDR3 DNA reads TGCAGCGTTGGGACTAGCGGGAAGAATGAGCAGTTCTTC. Translating gives CSVGTSGKNEQFF.

This chain uses TRBV5-1 with TRBJ2-1, with TRBD2 as a possible D gene (6 bases). Germline V gene sequence: CDR1 SGHRS, CDR2 YFSETQ. The germline V and J ends were trimmed by 0 bases and 4 bases, with 11 bases remaining between them. This CDR3 contains 15 residues. The DNA of the CDR3 is TGCGCCAGCAGCTTGGGGGGGGATGTATACAATGAGCAGTTCTTC. Translation: CASSLGGDVYNEQFF.

The chain carries TRBV2 and TRBJ2-4; D perhaps matches TRBD2 (5 bases). Looked up from germline, CDR1 is SNHLY and CDR2 is FYNNEI. V gave up 3 bases and J gave up 0 bases, with 9 bases separating them. The CDR3 covers 15 residues. The CDR3: CASSEDGLAKNIQYF. CDR3 DNA: TGTGCCAGCAGTGAGGATGGACTAGCCAAAAACATTCAGTACTTC.

The chain employs TRBV5-1 and TRBJ2-1; D unresolved. This CDR3 region has 15 residues. Germline-derived CDR1 and CDR2 are SGHRS and YFSETQ. V was trimmed by 4 bases and J by 0 bases, leaving 11 bases between them. The CDR3 region has the DNA TGCGCCAGCAGCCGCGATCCTAGCTCCTACAATGAGCAGTTCTTC. It encodes CASSRDPSSYNEQFF.

The rearrangement uses TRBV2 and TRBJ2-3, with a weak D call TRBD2 (5 bases). Germline V gene sequence: CDR1 SNHLY, CDR2 FYNNEI. The CDR3 consists of 16 residues. V was pared by 3 bases and J by 4 bases, with 17 bases between. The chain's CDR3 is CASSENGRLSPDTQYF. CDR3 sequence (DNA): TGTGCCAGCAGTGAGAACGGTCGACTATCCCCAGATACGCAGTATTTT.

This rearrangement joins TRBV5-1 to TRBJ2-3; 10 bases match TRBD2. CDR3 length: 18 residues. Unmatched junction bases numbered 13, after V lost 4 bases and J lost 2 bases. CDR1 is SGHRS, CDR2 YFSETQ, per germline. The CDR3 DNA reads TGCGCCAGCAGCACCAACCCCGGGACTAGCGAATACACAGATACGCAGTATTTT. It yields the protein CASSTNPGTSEYTDTQYF.

The V and J genes are TRBV7-8 and TRBJ1-5; TRBD1 aligns across 7 bases. This CDR3 contains 17 residues. Trimming at V came to 5 bases and at J to 7 bases, leaving 17 bases not matched to a gene. Germline V gene lookup returns CDR1 SGHVS and CDR2 FQNEAQ. The CDR3 reads CASSPALRQGSSQPQHF. CDR3 sequence (DNA): TGTGCCAGCAGCCCTGCTCTGAGACAGGGAAGCTCACAGCCCCAGCATTTT. Supplemented by reference TRBV7-8 and TRBJ1-5, the full variable domain reads GAGVSQSPRYKVAKRGQDVALRCDPISGHVSLFWYQQALGQGPEFLTYFQNEAQLDKSGLPSDRFFAERPEGSVSTLKIQRTQQEDSAVYLCASSPALRQGSSQPQHFGDGTRLSIL.

In this sample, this clone turned up a few times. As DNA, the CDR3 is TGTGCCAGCCACAGCGGGAGCTCCTACGAGCAGTACTTC. Translated: CASHSGSSYEQYF. The chain has TRBV6-1 and TRBJ2-7; 8 nucleotides match TRBD2. The CDR3 consists of 13 residues. Germline CDR1 is MNHNS and CDR2 is SASEGT. V lost 8 bases, J lost 0 bases, and 3 bases stayed unmatched.